This TCR beta chain was sequenced for a study of blood T cell repertoires in COVID-19. V lost 2 bases and J lost 4; bases outside the gene matches: 1. Germline V gives CDR1 LNHNV, CDR2 YYDKDF (reference sequence). The CDR3 covers 14 residues. The assay was immunoSEQ multiplex PCR, and TCRdb's table has in-frame clones only and misses some. Here the sample spans roughly 80,000 clones, approximately 82% being singletons. The sample consisted of peripheral blood. This receptor was taken from a human donor in a cohort sampled during active COVID-19. The chain links TRBV15 to TRBJ1-5, with 8 bases matching TRBD1. CDR3 region: CATSRQGANQPQHF. In nucleotides, the CDR3 is TGTGCCACCAGCAGACAGGGGGCGAATCAGCCCCAGCATTTT.